Each of the 26 T cell receptor beta chains below was sequenced from the same sample in a study of cytomegalovirus exposure and HLA in healthy donors. The PCR was carried out with 60 Vbeta primers and 13 Jbeta primers. Clones were sequenced by immunoSEQ multiplex PCR, and TCRdb holds only the in-frame ones, with some missing. The sample includes around 170,000 clones, 77% of them seen just once. The sequenced sample was PBMCs. These receptors all come from a man between 18 and 29 years old in good health and CMV-seronegative.

The chain carries TRBV20-1 and TRBJ1-2; 8 bases line up with TRBD1. The CDR3 is made up of 11 amino acids. Looked up from germline, CDR1 is DFQATT and CDR2 is SNEGSKA (reference sequence). CDR3 protein: CSAGGPQGYTF. The CDR3 bases are TGCAGCGCAGGGGGCCCCCAGGGCTACACCTTC.

This chain links TRBV9 with TRBJ2-2; D possibly corresponds to TRBD2 (5 bases). Trimming left V 3 bases short and J 4 bases short, with 10 bases between. This CDR3 contains 14 residues. Germline-derived CDR1 and CDR2 are SGDLS and YYNGEE. The DNA for the CDR3 is TGTGCCAGCAGCGGGGTTGGGAGCACCGGGGAGCTGTTTTTT. This sequence encodes CASSGVGSTGELFF. The complete variable domain, with remaining parts taken from reference TRBV9 and TRBJ2-2, reads DSGVTQTPKHLITATGQRVTLRCSPRSGDLSVYWYQQSLDQGLQFLIQYYNGEERAKGNILERFSAQQFPDLHSELNLSSLELGDSALYFCASSGVGSTGELFFGEGSRLTVL.

The gene calls are TRBV4-2 and TRBJ2-3; 7 nucleotides agree with TRBD2. This CDR3 region has 12 residues. Per germline, CDR1 LGHNA and CDR2 YNFKEQ. V shed 3 bases, J shed 14 bases, and the junction held 8 bases outside the gene matches. The CDR3 reads CASSHERGIRYF. CDR3 bases: TGTGCCAGCAGCCATGAGCGGGGTATTAGGTATTTT.

This clone turned up a few times. This chain joins TRBV15 and TRBJ1-5; 9 bases are shared with TRBD1. Germline trimming cut 4 bases from V and 4 bases from J; bases unmatched to any gene: 14. CDR3 size: 18 residues. The V gene's germline CDR1 is LNHNV and CDR2 YYDKDF (reference sequence). The DNA of the CDR3 is TGTGCCACCAGCAAAAGAGCTCGGACCGGGACAGGGAATCAGCCCCAGCATTTT. Protein product: CATSKRARTGTGNQPQHF.

The chain recombines TRBV7-3 with TRBJ1-1, with 8 bases fitting TRBD1. Germline-derived CDR1 and CDR2 are SGHTA and FQGTGA. Trimming took 5 bases from V and 0 from J; bases not matched to a gene: 5. The CDR3 has 15 amino acids. The chain's CDR3 is CASSRGQGMNTEAFF. CDR3 nucleotide sequence: TGTGCCAGCAGCCGCGGACAGGGAATGAACACTGAAGCTTTCTTT.

The chain links TRBV7-6 to TRBJ1-1; the match to TRBD1 covers 10 bases. The CDR3 has 15 residues. CDR1 and CDR2 (germline): SGHVS, FNYEAQ. V lost 3 bases to trimming and J lost 2 bases; unmatched junction nucleotides: 3. The CDR3 reads CASSLRTGGNTEAFF. The CDR3 coding sequence is TGTGCCAGCAGCTTGCGGACAGGGGGAAACACTGAAGCTTTCTTT.

The chain is built from TRBV5-1 and TRBJ2-5, with TRBD2 identical over 11 bases. There are 16 residues in the CDR3. Germline CDR1 is SGHRS and CDR2 is YFSETQ. V dropped 1 base and J dropped 2; count of bases not matched to a gene: 4. The chain's CDR3 is CASSLLAGGPQETQYF. CDR3 sequence (DNA): TGCGCCAGCAGCTTGCTAGCGGGGGGCCCTCAAGAGACCCAGTACTTC.

V and J are TRBV20-1 and TRBJ2-5; D might be TRBD2 (5 bases). Germline CDR1 DFQATT, CDR2 SNEGSKA (reference sequence). Trimming pared 6 bases from V and 5 bases from J, leaving 10 bases between. CDR3 length: 11 residues. The chain's CDR3 is CSASGVETQYF. The CDR3 bases are TGCAGTGCCTCCGGGGTCGAGACCCAGTACTTC.

The chain uses TRBV7-3 and TRBJ2-1; 11 nucleotides line up with TRBD2. The J segment lost 3 bases and the V segment lost 5 bases, leaving 6 bases of the junction unmatched. Germline V gives CDR1 SGHTA, CDR2 FQGTGA. CDR3 length: 16 amino acids. The DNA for the CDR3 is TGTGCCAGCAGCCAAACCGGGACTAGCGGCTACAATGAGCAGTTCTTC. Translated: CASSQTGTSGYNEQFF. The full variable domain, in which reference TRBV7-3 and TRBJ2-1 provide the parts outside the CDR3, is GAGVSQTPSNKVTEKGKYVELRCDPISGHTALYWYRQSLGQGPEFLIYFQGTGAADDSGLPNDRFFAVRPEGSVSTLKIQRTERGDSAVYLCASSQTGTSGYNEQFFGPGTRLTVL.

The V and J genes are TRBV15 and TRBJ2-3; possibly TRBD1 for D (6 bases). V was shortened by 4 bases and J by 0 bases, with 8 bases between the two germline ends. The germline gives CDR1 LNHNV, CDR2 YYDKDF (reference sequence). The CDR3 covers 14 residues. Here the CDR3 reads CATSKGQSTDTQYF. The DNA for the CDR3 is TGTGCCACCAGCAAAGGACAGAGCACAGATACGCAGTATTTT.

The chain joins TRBV10-3 to TRBJ1-1; D is uncertain. The CDR3 has 16 amino acids. The V end lost 0 bases, the J end lost 0 bases, and 11 bases lay between the germline ends. Per germline, CDR1 ENHRY and CDR2 SYGVKD. The CDR3: CAISESMGRLNTEAFF. The DNA for the CDR3 is TGTGCCATCAGTGAGTCGATGGGGAGATTGAACACTGAAGCTTTCTTT.

The chain joins TRBV6-5 to TRBJ2-7, with D perhaps TRBD1 (5 bases). CDR3 length equals 12 residues. The germline V gene has CDR1 MNHEY and CDR2 SVGAGI. Between the trimmed V and J ends, which lost 6 bases and 3 bases, there was a span of 9 bases. The CDR3 sequence is CASSQDNYEQYF. CDR3 DNA sequence: TGTGCCAGCAGCCAGGACAACTACGAGCAGTACTTC.

V usage is TRBV4-2 and J usage is TRBJ2-1; 7 nucleotides agree with TRBD1. V dropped 1 base and J dropped 4; count of bases not matched to a gene: 4. Germline CDR1 reads LGHNA; CDR2 reads YNFKEQ. CDR3 length: 15 amino acids. CDR3 nucleotide sequence: TGTGCCAGCAGCCAAGGACAGGGTGGGTACAATGAGCAGTTCTTC. Translating gives CASSQGQGGYNEQFF.

The CDR3 loop reads CASSPAGGWDEQYF. Here the CDR3 DNA reads TGTGCCAGCAGTCCAGCGGGGGGATGGGACGAGCAGTACTTC. The genes are TRBV6-6 and TRBJ2-7; 9 nucleotides align to TRBD2. With 5 bases clipped from V and 5 bases from J, the junction kept 7 bases outside the gene matches. The CDR3 has 14 residues. The V gene's germline CDR1 is MNHNY and CDR2 SVGAGI (reference sequence).

The CDR3, as DNA: TGCAGCGTTGACAGGGGGCTAGGAGATACGCAGTATTTT. Its protein product is CSVDRGLGDTQYF. J is TRBJ2-3 and V is TRBV29-1; 8 bases fit TRBD1. The CDR3 length is 13 residues. The J segment lost 5 bases and the V segment lost 3 bases, leaving 4 bases of the junction unmatched. Germline V gene lookup returns CDR1 SQVTM and CDR2 ANQGSEA.

Only a few counts were recorded for this clone. CDR3 amino acids: CASSQEVWGGAYEQYF. Written as DNA, the CDR3 is TGTGCCAGCAGCCAAGAGGTTTGGGGGGGGGCTTACGAGCAGTACTTC. The genes are TRBV4-2 and TRBJ2-7; D might be TRBD2 (7 bases). The CDR3 has 16 residues. The germline V gene has CDR1 LGHNA and CDR2 YNFKEQ. V lost 0 bases and J 4 bases, leaving 16 bases between the germline ends.

The chain recombines TRBV10-3 with TRBJ1-1; tentative D call: TRBD1 (5 bases). The CDR3 has 13 amino acids. Germline CDR1 ENHRY, CDR2 SYGVKD. Trimming removed 6 bases at V and 4 bases at J, with 12 bases between. DNA of the CDR3: TGTGCCATCAGGCGGGAGGGGAGCACTGAAGCTTTCTTT. Its translation is CAIRREGSTEAFF.

The chain joins TRBV5-8 to TRBJ1-2, with a tentative D call TRBD1 (5 bases). The CDR3 sequence is 11 residues long. Germline loops: CDR1 SGHTS, CDR2 YDEGEE. Trimming cost V 4 bases and J 7 bases, with 8 bases left between them. CDR3 protein: CASSPTGGYTF. The DNA of the CDR3 is TGTGCCAGCAGCCCCACAGGTGGCTACACCTTC.

As for this clone: Mismatch with germline at one junction end may stem from a read error. This chain joins TRBV7-7 and TRBJ2-2, with D hard to call. The CDR3 loop spans 13 amino acids. Germline-derived CDR1 and CDR2 are SSHAT and FNYEAQ (reference sequence). The CDR3 protein is CASSLDRAGELFF. The CDR3 DNA sequence: TGTGCTAGCAGCTTAGATAGAGCGGGGGAGCTGTTTTTT.

The genes are TRBV10-1 and TRBJ2-1, with 10 bases fitting TRBD2. The CDR3 consists of 16 residues. CDR1 is WNHNN, CDR2 SYGVQD, per germline (reference sequence). V shed 8 bases, J shed 9 bases, and the junction held 16 bases outside the gene matches. In DNA, the CDR3 is TGCGCCAGCGGGAGCGGGAGGGGACCCGTCGAGATTGAGCAGTTCTTC. Its protein is CASGSGRGPVEIEQFF.

This rearrangement joins TRBV5-4 to TRBJ2-7; 7 bases match TRBD2. In germline, CDR1 is SGHNT, CDR2 YYREEE (reference sequence). CDR3 size: 16 residues. V lost 0 bases, J lost 2 bases, and 8 bases stayed unmatched. CDR3 sequence reads: CASSLDRLADTYEQYF. CDR3 DNA: TGTGCCAGCAGCTTGGACCGACTAGCCGATACCTACGAGCAGTACTTC.

This clone was picked up one time. V usage is TRBV29-1 and J usage is TRBJ2-3; 8 bases are a match to TRBD2. Trimming cost V 6 bases and J 1 base; bases outside gene matches: 9. Germline V lookup: CDR1 SQVTM, CDR2 ANQGSEA. This CDR3 spans 15 amino acids. The chain's CDR3 is CSVTPGLVGTDTQYF. The CDR3 DNA follows: TGCAGCGTCACCCCGGGACTAGTTGGCACAGATACGCAGTATTTT.

The chain couples TRBV7-2 to TRBJ1-1, with D maybe TRBD1 (6 bases). Trimming removed 1 base at V and 5 bases at J, with 11 bases between. Germline CDR1 is SGHTA and CDR2 is FQGNSA. The CDR3 runs 14 residues. In DNA form, the CDR3 reads TGTGCCAGCAGCTTAGTGGACAGACAGACTGAAGCTTTCTTT. It yields the protein CASSLVDRQTEAFF. The variable domain in full, with the rest retrieved from reference TRBV7-2 and TRBJ1-1, is GAGVSQSPSNKVTEKGKDVELRCDPISGHTALYWYRQSLGQGLEFLIYFQGNSAPDKSGLPSDRFSAERTGGSVSTLTIQRTQQEDSAVYLCASSLVDRQTEAFFGQGTRLTVV.

The chain recombines TRBV2 with TRBJ2-5; 13 bases are a match to TRBD2. Looked up from germline, CDR1 is SNHLY and CDR2 is FYNNEI. The V and J ends lost 5 bases and 4 bases, in that order; junction bases with no gene match: 10. The CDR3 totals 17 residues. The CDR3 nucleotides read TGTGCCAGCAGTAAACAGGGACTAGCGGGGTCTCCAGAGACCCAGTACTTC. It translates to CASSKQGLAGSPETQYF. Variable domain in full (rest from reference TRBV2 and TRBJ2-5): EPEVTQTPSHQVTQMGQEVILRCVPISNHLYFYWYRQILGQKVEFLVSFYNNEISEKSEIFDDQFSVERPDGSNFTLKIRSTKLEDSAMYFCASSKQGLAGSPETQYFGPGTRLLVL.

This chain uses TRBV7-2 with TRBJ2-5; 7 bases map to TRBD1. Germline trimming cut 1 base from V and 5 bases from J; bases unmatched to any gene: 10. Germline loops: CDR1 SGHTA, CDR2 FQGNSA. The CDR3 totals 16 residues. CDR3 region: CASSLVWDSGVETQYF. The CDR3 coding sequence is TGTGCCAGCAGCTTAGTCTGGGACAGTGGGGTGGAGACCCAGTACTTC.

This chain joins TRBV19 and TRBJ2-6; TRBD2 matches 9 bases. Trimming took 5 bases from V and 3 from J; bases not matched to a gene: 8. Germline V gene data show CDR1 as LNHDA and CDR2 as SQIVND (reference sequence). The CDR3 runs to 17 residues. The CDR3 nucleotides read TGTGCCAGTAGTGAAGGGGGACTAGCAGGTGGGGCCAACGTCCTGACTTTC. The encoded protein is CASSEGGLAGGANVLTF.